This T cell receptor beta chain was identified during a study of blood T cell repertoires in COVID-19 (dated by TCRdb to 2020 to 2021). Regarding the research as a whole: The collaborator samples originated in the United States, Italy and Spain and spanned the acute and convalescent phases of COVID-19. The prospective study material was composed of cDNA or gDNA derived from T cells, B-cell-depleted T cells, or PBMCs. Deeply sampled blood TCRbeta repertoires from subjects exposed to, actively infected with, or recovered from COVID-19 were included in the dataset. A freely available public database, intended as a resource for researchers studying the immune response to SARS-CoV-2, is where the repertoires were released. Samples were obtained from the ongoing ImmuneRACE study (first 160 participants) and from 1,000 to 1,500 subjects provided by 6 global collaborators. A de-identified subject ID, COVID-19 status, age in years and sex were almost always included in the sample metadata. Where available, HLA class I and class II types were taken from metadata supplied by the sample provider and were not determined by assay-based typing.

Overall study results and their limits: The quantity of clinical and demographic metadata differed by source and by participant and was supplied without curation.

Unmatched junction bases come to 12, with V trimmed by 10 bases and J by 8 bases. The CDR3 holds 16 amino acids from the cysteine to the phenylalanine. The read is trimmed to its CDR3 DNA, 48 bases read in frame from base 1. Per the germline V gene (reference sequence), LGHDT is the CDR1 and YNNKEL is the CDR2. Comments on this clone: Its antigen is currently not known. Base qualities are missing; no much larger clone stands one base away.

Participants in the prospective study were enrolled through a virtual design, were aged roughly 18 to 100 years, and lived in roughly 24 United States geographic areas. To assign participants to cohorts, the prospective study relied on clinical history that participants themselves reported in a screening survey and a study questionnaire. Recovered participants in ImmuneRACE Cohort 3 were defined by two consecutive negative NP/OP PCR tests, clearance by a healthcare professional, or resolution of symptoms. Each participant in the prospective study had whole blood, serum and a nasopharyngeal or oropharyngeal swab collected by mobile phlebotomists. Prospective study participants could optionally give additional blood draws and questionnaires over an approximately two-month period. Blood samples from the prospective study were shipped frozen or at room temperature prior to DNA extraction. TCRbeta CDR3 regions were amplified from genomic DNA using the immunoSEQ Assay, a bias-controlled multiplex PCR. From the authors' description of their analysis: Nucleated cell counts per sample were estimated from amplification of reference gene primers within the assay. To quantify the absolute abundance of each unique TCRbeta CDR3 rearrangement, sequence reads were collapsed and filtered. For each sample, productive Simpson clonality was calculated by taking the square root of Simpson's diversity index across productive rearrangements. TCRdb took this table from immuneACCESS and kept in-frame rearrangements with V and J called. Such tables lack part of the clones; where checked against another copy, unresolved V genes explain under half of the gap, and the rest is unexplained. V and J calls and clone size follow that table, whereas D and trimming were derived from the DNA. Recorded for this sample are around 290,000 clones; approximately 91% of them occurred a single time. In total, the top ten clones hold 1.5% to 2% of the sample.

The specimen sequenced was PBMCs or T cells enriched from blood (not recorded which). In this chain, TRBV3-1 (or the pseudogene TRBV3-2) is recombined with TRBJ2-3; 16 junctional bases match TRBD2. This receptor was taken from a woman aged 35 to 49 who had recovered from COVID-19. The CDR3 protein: CATLGTSGGGKSTQYF. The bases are TGTGCCACCCTAGGGACTAGCGGGGGGGGCAAGTCTACGCAGTATTTT.